The TCR beta chain described here comes from a study of memory CD4+ T cells and cytomegalovirus serostatus. The wider study: Healthy Belgian adult donors included roughly ten CMV-positive and 24 CMV-negative people.

V was clipped by 5 bases and J by 1 base, with 11 bases between them. The V gene's germline CDR1 is SGHNT and CDR2 YENEEA. The CDR3 runs to 15 residues. Only in-frame clones appear in the TCRdb table, and some are missing; sequencing was by immunoSEQ multiplex PCR. The table records about 44,000 clones, approximately 82% of them present only once. Single viable CD3+CD4+CD8-CD45RO+ cells were sorted as the memory CD4+ T cells. After thawing, CD4+ T cells were positively selected. The rearrangement joins TRBV11-3 to TRBJ2-2; TRBD1 might be the D (7 bases). The receptor was derived from an adult in good health and CMV-seronegative. The sequenced material came from memory CD4+ T cells from blood. CDR3 nucleotides: TGTGCCAGCAGCCCCCAGGGGGGGAACACCGGGGAGCTGTTTTTT. The encoded protein is CASSPQGGNTGELFF.